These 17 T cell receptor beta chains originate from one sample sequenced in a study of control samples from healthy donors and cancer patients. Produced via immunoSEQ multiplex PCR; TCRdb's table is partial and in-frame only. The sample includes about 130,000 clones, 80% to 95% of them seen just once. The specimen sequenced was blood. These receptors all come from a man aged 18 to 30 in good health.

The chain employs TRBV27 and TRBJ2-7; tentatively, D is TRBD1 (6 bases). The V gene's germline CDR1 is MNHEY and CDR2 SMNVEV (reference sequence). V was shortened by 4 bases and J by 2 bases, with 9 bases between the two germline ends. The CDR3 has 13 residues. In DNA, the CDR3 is TGTGCCAGCAGTTCTACAGGGCCCTACGAGCAGTACTTC. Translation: CASSSTGPYEQYF.

CDR3 loop: CASSMPGTGKEQYF. The CDR3 nucleotides read TGTGCCAGCAGCATGCCCGGGACAGGGAAAGAGCAGTACTTC. The V and J genes are TRBV7-2 and TRBJ2-7; 9 positions agree with TRBD1. This CDR3 has 14 residues. Losses at the gene ends were 5 bases for V and 7 bases for J; bases not matched to a gene: 9. Germline CDR1 and CDR2: SGHTA and FQGNSA.

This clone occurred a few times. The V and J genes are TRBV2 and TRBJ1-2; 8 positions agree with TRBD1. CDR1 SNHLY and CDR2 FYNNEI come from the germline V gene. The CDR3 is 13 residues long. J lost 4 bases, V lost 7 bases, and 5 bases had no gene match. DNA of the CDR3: TGTGCCAGCAAGCAGGGACAGGCCTATGGCTACACCTTC. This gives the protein CASKQGQAYGYTF.

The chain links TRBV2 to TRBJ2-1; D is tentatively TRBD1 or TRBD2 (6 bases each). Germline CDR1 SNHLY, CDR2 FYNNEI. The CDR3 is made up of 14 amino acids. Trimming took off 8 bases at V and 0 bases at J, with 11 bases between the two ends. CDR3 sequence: CASGGGSSYNEQFF. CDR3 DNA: TGTGCCAGCGGAGGGGGGAGCTCCTACAATGAGCAGTTCTTC.

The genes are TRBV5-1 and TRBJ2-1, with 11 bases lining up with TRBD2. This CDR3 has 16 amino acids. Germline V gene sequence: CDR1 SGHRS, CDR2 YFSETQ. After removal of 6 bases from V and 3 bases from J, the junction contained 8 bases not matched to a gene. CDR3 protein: CASTFSGGEVYNEQFF. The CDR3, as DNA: TGCGCCAGCACCTTTAGCGGGGGGGAAGTCTACAATGAGCAGTTCTTC.

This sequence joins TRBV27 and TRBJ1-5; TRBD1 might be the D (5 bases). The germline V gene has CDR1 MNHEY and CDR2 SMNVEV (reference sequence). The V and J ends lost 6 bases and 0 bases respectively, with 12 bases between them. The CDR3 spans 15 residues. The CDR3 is CASRPQATSNQPQHF. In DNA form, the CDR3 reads TGTGCCAGCAGGCCACAGGCCACTAGCAATCAGCCCCAGCATTTT.

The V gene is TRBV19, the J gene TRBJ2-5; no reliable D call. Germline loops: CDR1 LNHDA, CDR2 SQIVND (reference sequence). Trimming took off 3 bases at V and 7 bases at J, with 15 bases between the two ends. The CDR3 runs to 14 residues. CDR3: CASSILLGSATQYF. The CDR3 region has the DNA TGTGCCAGTAGTATTCTCCTGGGTTCGGCGACCCAGTACTTC. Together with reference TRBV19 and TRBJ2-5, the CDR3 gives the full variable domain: DGGITQSPKYLFRKEGQNVTLSCEQNLNHDAMYWYRQDPGQGLRLIYYSQIVNDFQKGDIAEGYSVSREKKESFPLTVTSAQKNPTAFYLCASSILLGSATQYFGPGTRLLVL.

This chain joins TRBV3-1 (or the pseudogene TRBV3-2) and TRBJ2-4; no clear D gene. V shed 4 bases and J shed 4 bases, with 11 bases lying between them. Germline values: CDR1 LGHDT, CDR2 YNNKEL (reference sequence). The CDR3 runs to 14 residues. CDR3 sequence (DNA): TGTGCCAGCAGCCCACGGACGGAAAAAAACATTCAGTACTTC. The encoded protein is CASSPRTEKNIQYF.

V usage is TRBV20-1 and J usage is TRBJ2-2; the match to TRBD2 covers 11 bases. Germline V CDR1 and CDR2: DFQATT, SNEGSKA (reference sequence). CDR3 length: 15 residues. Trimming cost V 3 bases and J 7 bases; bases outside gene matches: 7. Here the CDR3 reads CSASRSGGAIGELFF. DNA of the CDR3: TGCAGTGCTAGTCGTAGCGGGGGGGCGATCGGGGAGCTGTTTTTT.

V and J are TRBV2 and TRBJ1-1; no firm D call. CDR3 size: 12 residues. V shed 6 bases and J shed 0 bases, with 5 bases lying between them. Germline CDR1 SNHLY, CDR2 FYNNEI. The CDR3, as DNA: TGTGCCAGCAGACTCCTGAACACTGAAGCTTTCTTT. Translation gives CASRLLNTEAFF.

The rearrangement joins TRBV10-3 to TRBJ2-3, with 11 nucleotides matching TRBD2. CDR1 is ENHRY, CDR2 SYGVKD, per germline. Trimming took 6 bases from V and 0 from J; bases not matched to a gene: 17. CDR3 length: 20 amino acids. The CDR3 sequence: CAISSPLPTSGGLSTDTQYF. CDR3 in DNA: TGTGCCATCAGCTCACCGTTGCCCACTAGCGGGGGCCTTAGCACAGATACGCAGTATTTT.

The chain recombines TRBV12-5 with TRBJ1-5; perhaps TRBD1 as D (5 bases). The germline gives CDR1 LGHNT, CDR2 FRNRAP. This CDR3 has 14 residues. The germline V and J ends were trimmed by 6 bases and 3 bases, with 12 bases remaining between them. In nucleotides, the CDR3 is TGTGCTAGTGGCCCGGGACGGATCAATCAGCCCCAGCATTTT. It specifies CASGPGRINQPQHF.

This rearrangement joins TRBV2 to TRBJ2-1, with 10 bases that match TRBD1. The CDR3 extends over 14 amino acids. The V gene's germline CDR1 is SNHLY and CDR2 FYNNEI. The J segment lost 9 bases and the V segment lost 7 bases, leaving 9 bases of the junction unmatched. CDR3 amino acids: CASTGGTGDGEQFF. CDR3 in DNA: TGTGCCAGCACCGGCGGGACAGGGGATGGTGAGCAGTTCTTC. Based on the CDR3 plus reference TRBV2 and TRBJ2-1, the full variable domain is EPEVTQTPSHQVTQMGQEVILRCVPISNHLYFYWYRQILGQKVEFLVSFYNNEISEKSEIFDDQFSVERPDGSNFTLKIRSTKLEDSAMYFCASTGGTGDGEQFFGPGTRLTVL.

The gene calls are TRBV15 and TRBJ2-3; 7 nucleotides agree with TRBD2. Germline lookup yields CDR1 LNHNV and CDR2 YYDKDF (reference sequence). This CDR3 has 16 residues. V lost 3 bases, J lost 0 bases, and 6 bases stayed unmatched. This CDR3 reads CATSRIAGSSTDTQYF. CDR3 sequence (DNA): TGTGCCACCAGCAGGATAGCGGGTTCTAGCACAGATACGCAGTATTTT.

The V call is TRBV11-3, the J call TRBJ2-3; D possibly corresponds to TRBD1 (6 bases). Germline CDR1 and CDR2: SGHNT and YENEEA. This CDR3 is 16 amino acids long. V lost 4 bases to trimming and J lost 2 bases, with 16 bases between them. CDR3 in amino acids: CASSSNLRGYTDTQYF. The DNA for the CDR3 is TGTGCCAGCAGCTCCAATCTCAGGGGATACACAGATACGCAGTATTTT.

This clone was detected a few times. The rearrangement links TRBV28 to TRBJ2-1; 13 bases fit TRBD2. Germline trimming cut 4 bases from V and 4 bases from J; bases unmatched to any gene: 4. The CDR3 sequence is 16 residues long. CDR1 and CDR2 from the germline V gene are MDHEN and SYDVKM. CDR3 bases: TGTGCCAGCAGTTCCAAACTAGCGGGGGGGTACAATGAGCAGTTCTTC. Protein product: CASSSKLAGGYNEQFF.

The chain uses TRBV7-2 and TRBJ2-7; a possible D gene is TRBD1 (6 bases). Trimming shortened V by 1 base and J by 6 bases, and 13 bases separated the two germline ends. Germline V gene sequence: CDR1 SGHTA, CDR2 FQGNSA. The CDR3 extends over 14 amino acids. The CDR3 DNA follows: TGTGCCAGCAGCTTAGACAGGGAGCCATCCGAGCAGTACTTC. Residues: CASSLDREPSEQYF.